The sequence of this TCR beta chain was determined in a study of T cell changes during pregnancy in multiple sclerosis. Produced via immunoSEQ multiplex PCR; TCRdb's table is partial and in-frame only. The sample lists tens of thousands of clones, about 91% occurring once. From germline, CDR1 is MGHDK and CDR2 SYGVNS. The V end lost 5 bases, the J end lost 5 bases, and 16 bases lay between the germline ends. CDR3 size: 15 residues. Source: peripheral blood, taken in the first trimester of pregnancy. This clonotype originated in a female donor with multiple sclerosis, enrolled in a pregnancy study. The chain uses TRBV25-1 and TRBJ2-1; weak D call: TRBD2 (5 bases). CDR3 sequence (DNA): TGTGCCAGCAGTTTACCGGGAAGGGAGAACAATGAGCAGTTCTTC. Protein product: CASSLPGRENNEQFF.